This TCR beta chain was captured in a study of cytomegalovirus exposure and HLA in healthy donors. The PCR used 60 Vbeta and 13 Jbeta primers. Using immunoSEQ multiplex PCR, the repertoire was profiled, and TCRdb retains in-frame clones only, with some absent. Of about 120,000 clones in the sample, roughly 80% were seen once. Germline-derived CDR1 and CDR2 are LNHNV and YYDKDF (reference sequence). CDR3 length: 16 amino acids. The V and J ends lost 3 bases and 6 bases respectively, with 18 bases between them. The TCR was taken from a female donor in good health and CMV-seronegative. Sequences were obtained from PBMCs. The chain joins TRBV15 to TRBJ1-5; D is perhaps TRBD1 (6 bases). CDR3 sequence (DNA): TGTGCCACCAGCAGCCAAGGGGGAGGGTTAGGTCAGCCCCAGCATTTT. Translation gives CATSSQGGGLGQPQHF.